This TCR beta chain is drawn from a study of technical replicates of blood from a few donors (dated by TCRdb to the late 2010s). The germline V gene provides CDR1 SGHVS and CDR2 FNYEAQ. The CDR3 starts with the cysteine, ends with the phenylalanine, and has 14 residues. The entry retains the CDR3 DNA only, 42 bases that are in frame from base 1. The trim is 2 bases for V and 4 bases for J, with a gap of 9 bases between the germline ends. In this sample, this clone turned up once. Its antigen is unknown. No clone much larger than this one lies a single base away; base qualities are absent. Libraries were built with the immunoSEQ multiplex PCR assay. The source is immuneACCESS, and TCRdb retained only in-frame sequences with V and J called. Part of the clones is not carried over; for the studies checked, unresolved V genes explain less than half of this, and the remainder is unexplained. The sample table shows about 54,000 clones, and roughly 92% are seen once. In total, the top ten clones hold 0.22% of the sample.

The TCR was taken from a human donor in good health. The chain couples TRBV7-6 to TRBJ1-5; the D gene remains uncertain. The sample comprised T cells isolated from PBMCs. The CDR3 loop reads CASSLQETNQPQHF. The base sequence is TGTGCCAGCAGCTTACAGGAAACTAATCAGCCCCAGCATTTT.